The present entry profiles one T cell receptor beta chain with its context. As yet, its antigen is unknown. An end of the junction does not agree with germline; a read error may underlie this. These data belong to a study of cytomegalovirus exposure and HLA in healthy donors. Study results and limitations: V- and J-gene trimming in TCR beta was tied to a missense DCLRE1C variant by an analysis performed later.

A multiplex PCR was run with 60 Vbeta primers and 13 Jbeta primers. Using immunoSEQ multiplex PCR, the repertoire was profiled, and TCRdb retains in-frame clones only, with some absent. The repertoire includes over 200,000 clones, 82% of them detected once, and 5% to 6.5% sits in the top ten. In germline, CDR1 is SEHNR, CDR2 FQNEAQ (reference sequence). The CDR3 runs to 15 residues. The TCR was taken from a middle-aged woman in good health and CMV-seropositive. The specimen sequenced was PBMCs. The chain couples TRBV7-9 to TRBJ1-1, with 9 bases aligning to TRBD1. Written as DNA, the CDR3 is TGTTCCAGCAGCTTTTGGGACAGGGTTAACACTGAAGCTTTCTTT. This codes for CSSSFWDRVNTEAFF.